This TCR beta chain was identified in a study of cytomegalovirus exposure and HLA in healthy donors. Study details: Roughly 77 million unique TCRs from HLA-typed donors made up an early data release.

Germline V gene lookup returns CDR1 SGHVS and CDR2 FNYEAQ. The V and J ends lost 0 bases and 8 bases, in that order; junction bases with no gene match: 10. This CDR3 is built from 17 residues. With 60 Vbeta and 13 Jbeta primers, the PCR was carried out. Method: immunoSEQ multiplex PCR; TCRdb's copy keeps in-frame clones and lacks some. The sample shows around 99,000 clones, roughly 72% of them seen only once. This clone was recorded only once. Its antigen remains unknown. Whole-study results and caveats: Reported results showed that the classifier diagnosed cytomegalovirus status with high specificity and sensitivity. Later analysis revealed greater clonal expansion in HLA-associated TCR beta chains than in equally common others.

The origin of this receptor is a man in his thirties or forties in good health and CMV-seronegative. This sequence joins TRBV7-6 and TRBJ2-1; TRBD2 matches at 10 bases. Material for sequencing was PBMCs. This CDR3 reads CASSLALSGRGRDEQFF. The CDR3 nucleotides read TGTGCCAGCAGCTTAGCCCTCAGCGGGAGGGGAAGGGATGAGCAGTTCTTC.